This TCR beta chain was identified during a study of molecular identifiers for immune sequencing clone quantification. Across the study: In replicates, RNA taken from approximately 22,000 or 94,000 naive CD8 cells was divided five ways, and four portions underwent sequencing.

V lost 3 bases to trimming and J lost 0 bases, with 8 bases between them. The CDR3 is 14 residues long. Each CDR3 protein is one row after TCRdb ran MiXCR on the PCR reads. The table includes 38,000 or so distinct CDR3 sequences, around a sixth detected once. Naive CD8 T cells were picked out by sorting for CD8+CD4-CCR7+CD45RA+. This clonotype occurred many times. The sequence was collected from a human donor in good health. Some libraries in this study had Jurkat cell RNA spiked in. The sample was naive CD8+ T cells from blood, with Jurkat cell RNA spiked in. The subset denotes: FACS-sorted CD8+CD4-CCR7+CD45RA+ naive T cells. The chain recombines TRBV12-3 or TRBV12-4 with TRBJ1-2; possibly TRBD1 for D (5 bases). This chain's CDR3 is CASSLGETNYGYTF. As DNA, the CDR3 is TGTGCCAGCAGTTTGGGGGAAACTAACTATGGCTACACCTTC.